The next 15 T cell receptor beta chains were all read from a single sample in a study of shared clonotypes between healthy human individuals. Here immunoSEQ multiplex PCR was the method, and the copy in TCRdb shows in-frame clones only, minus some. Among over 2 million clones listed, less than 95% were seen once. The sample taken for sequencing was naive CD4+ T cells from PBMCs. Regarding subset: CD45RA+ positively selected. These receptor sequences come from a young man in good health. Some clones in this sample may be carry-over from other donors' samples.

This chain joins TRBV29-1 and TRBJ2-3; maybe TRBD1 (5 bases). Germline assignment: CDR1 SQVTM and CDR2 ANQGSEA. V gave up 4 bases and J gave up 5 bases, with 16 bases separating them. This CDR3 spans 14 amino acids. The CDR3 DNA sequence: TGCAGCGTTGGGAAGCAGGGTTTTGGAGATACGCAGTATTTT. Encoded protein: CSVGKQGFGDTQYF.

This sequence joins TRBV7-9 and TRBJ2-7, with D maybe TRBD2 (5 bases). CDR1 SEHNR and CDR2 FQNEAQ come from the germline V gene (reference sequence). The CDR3 is made up of 14 amino acids. The V end was cut by 7 bases, the J end by 6 bases, with 19 bases between. The CDR3 DNA reads as TGTGCCAGCACCCATGACTCATTAGGACTCGAGCAGTACTTC. Its protein product is CASTHDSLGLEQYF.

The V gene is TRBV7-2, the J gene TRBJ1-5; maybe TRBD1 (6 bases). CDR3 length: 14 residues. Germline assignment: CDR1 SGHTA and CDR2 FQGNSA. V lost 3 bases and J 5 bases, leaving 11 bases between the germline ends. The DNA of the CDR3 is TGTGCCAGCAGCTTGTCAGGGGCCCATCAGCCCCAGCATTTT. Its translation: CASSLSGAHQPQHF.

J is TRBJ2-5 and V is TRBV5-6; D is ambiguous. Germline-derived CDR1 and CDR2 are SGHDT and YYEEEE. Trimming removed 2 bases at V and 5 bases at J, with 10 bases between. The CDR3 has 13 residues. The DNA for the CDR3 is TGTGCCAGCAGCTTAAAACTCGCGGAGACCCAGTACTTC. This gives the protein CASSLKLAETQYF. Variable domain in full (rest from reference TRBV5-6 and TRBJ2-5): DAGVTQSPTHLIKTRGQQVTLRCSPKSGHDTVSWYQQALGQGPQFIFQYYEEEERQRGNFPDRFSGHQFPNYSSELNVNALLLGDSALYLCASSLKLAETQYFGPGTRLLVL.

This rearrangement joins TRBV25-1 to TRBJ2-7, with TRBD1 identical over 10 bases. The CDR3 extends over 14 amino acids. Germline CDR1 is MGHDK and CDR2 is SYGVNS. With V trimmed by 4 bases and J by 3 bases, 3 bases remained unmatched. CDR3 sequence (DNA): TGTGCCAGCAGTGTAGGACAGGGGGACTACGAGCAGTACTTC. Amino acids: CASSVGQGDYEQYF.

The J gene is TRBJ2-1, the V gene TRBV7-3; weak D call: TRBD1 (6 bases). This CDR3 contains 15 residues. Trimming removed 3 bases from V and 1 base from J, with 10 bases in between. CDR1 is SGHTA and CDR2 is FQGTGA in the germline V gene. The DNA for the CDR3 is TGTGCCAGCAGCTTGGAACAGGGTTCCTACAATGAGCAGTTCTTC. This encodes CASSLEQGSYNEQFF.

This clone was seen only once. V usage is TRBV5-1 and J usage is TRBJ2-2; TRBD2 matches 9 bases. Germline V CDR1 and CDR2: SGHRS, YFSETQ. This CDR3 has 18 amino acids. V dropped 3 bases and J dropped 4; count of bases not matched to a gene: 13. CDR3: CASSSIPGLASGTGELFF. In DNA, the CDR3 is TGCGCCAGCAGCTCAATTCCGGGACTAGCAAGTGGCACCGGGGAGCTGTTTTTT.

This chain uses TRBV19 with TRBJ1-2, with D perhaps matching TRBD1 (5 bases). Germline CDR1 reads LNHDA; CDR2 reads SQIVND (reference sequence). The CDR3 has 13 residues. V was cut by 3 bases and J by 4 bases, with 9 bases left in between. The CDR3 protein is CASSITGLYGYTF. As DNA, the CDR3 is TGTGCCAGTAGTATTACAGGTCTCTATGGCTACACCTTC.

V gene TRBV29-1 combines with J gene TRBJ2-1; D remains unclear. This CDR3 is 14 amino acids long. Germline V lookup: CDR1 SQVTM, CDR2 ANQGSEA. Trimming stripped 7 bases from V and 5 bases from J, with 18 bases between. CDR3 amino acids: CSAVTLIPNNEQFF. The CDR3 nucleotides read TGCAGCGCCGTAACACTGATACCCAACAATGAGCAGTTCTTC.

There are a few counts of this clone. The gene calls are TRBV6-6 and TRBJ1-2; TRBD1 might be the D (5 bases). Germline V gene lookup returns CDR1 MNHNY and CDR2 SVGAGI (reference sequence). Trimming shortened V by 8 bases and J by 4 bases, and 11 bases separated the two germline ends. The CDR3 is 12 amino acids. The DNA for the CDR3 is TGTGCCAGCGACGGGGGGGGCTATGGCTACACCTTC. This sequence encodes CASDGGGYGYTF.

J is TRBJ1-2 and V is TRBV10-3, with D possibly TRBD1 on 5 matching bases. The germline gives CDR1 ENHRY, CDR2 SYGVKD. V was pared by 0 bases and J by 6 bases, with 8 bases between. The CDR3 contains 13 residues. In DNA, the CDR3 is TGTGCCATCAGTGAGTCAGGGGATGATGGCTACACCTTC. Amino acid sequence: CAISESGDDGYTF.

The rearrangement joins TRBV11-2 to TRBJ1-1, with D tentatively TRBD1 (6 bases). From germline, CDR1 is SGHAT and CDR2 FQNNGV. V lost 4 bases and J 6 bases, leaving 9 bases between the germline ends. The CDR3 sequence is 12 residues long. The CDR3 region has the DNA TGTGCCAGCAGCTGGAACAGGGCTGAAGCTTTCTTT. It translates to CASSWNRAEAFF.

V and J are TRBV5-4 and TRBJ2-1, with a possible D match to TRBD2 (5 bases). The CDR3 sequence is 15 residues long. V lost 6 bases and J 1 base, leaving 14 bases between the germline ends. The germline gives CDR1 SGHNT, CDR2 YYREEE (reference sequence). CDR3 sequence: CASTSSERSYNEQFF. The CDR3 bases are TGTGCCAGCACCTCGTCGGAGCGGTCCTACAATGAGCAGTTCTTC.

The gene calls are TRBV28 and TRBJ1-5, with 7 nucleotides matching TRBD1. This CDR3 region has 14 residues. In germline, CDR1 is MDHEN, CDR2 SYDVKM. The J segment lost 6 bases and the V segment lost 3 bases, leaving 5 bases of the junction unmatched. The CDR3, as DNA: TGTGCCAGCAGTTTGGGAGGGGGCGCTCAGCCCCAGCATTTT. As protein: CASSLGGGAQPQHF.

Of note for this clone: Different DNA sequences within this sample yield the same CDR3. The J gene is TRBJ1-2, the V gene TRBV9, with 8 bases aligning to TRBD1. Losses at the gene ends were 2 bases for V and 2 bases for J; bases not matched to a gene: 2. Germline V gene sequence: CDR1 SGDLS, CDR2 YYNGEE. The CDR3 sequence is 14 residues long. The CDR3 loop reads CASSVGTGNYGYTF. The CDR3 DNA reads as TGTGCCAGCAGCGTTGGGACAGGCAACTATGGCTACACCTTC.